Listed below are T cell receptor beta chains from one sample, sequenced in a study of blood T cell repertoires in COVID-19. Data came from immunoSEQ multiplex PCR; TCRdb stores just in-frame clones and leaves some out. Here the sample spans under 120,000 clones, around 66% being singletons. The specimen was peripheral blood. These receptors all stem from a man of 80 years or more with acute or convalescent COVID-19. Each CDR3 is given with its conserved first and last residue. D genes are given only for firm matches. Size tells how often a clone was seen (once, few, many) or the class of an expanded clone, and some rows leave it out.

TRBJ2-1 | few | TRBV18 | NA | CASSGGNEQFF | TGTGCCAGCTCAGGGGGGAATGAGCAGTTCTTC
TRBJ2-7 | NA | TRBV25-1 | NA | CASREETGQYF | TGTGCCAGCAGGGAAGAAACGGGGCAGTACTTC
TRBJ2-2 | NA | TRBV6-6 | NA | CASSPDQNGDTGELFF | TGTGCCAGCAGTCCCGACCAGAACGGGGACACCGGGGAGCTGTTTTTT
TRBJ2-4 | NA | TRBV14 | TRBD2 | CASSSGSGIGAKNIQYF | TGTGCCAGCAGCTCAGGCAGCGGGATAGGAGCCAAAAACATTCAGTACTTC
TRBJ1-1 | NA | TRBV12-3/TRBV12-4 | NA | CASSLSSNTEAFF | TGTGCCAGCAGTTTAAGCTCGAACACTGAAGCTTTCTTT
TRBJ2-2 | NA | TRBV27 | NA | CASPWGEQGTGELFF | TGTGCCAGCCCCTGGGGGGAGCAAGGCACCGGGGAGCTGTTTTTT
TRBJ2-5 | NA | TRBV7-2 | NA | CASSLGVSEETQYF | TGTGCCAGCAGCTTAGGTGTATCGGAGGAGACCCAGTACTTC
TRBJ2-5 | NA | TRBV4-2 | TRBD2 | CASSQGAGGPETQYF | TGTGCCAGCAGCCAAGGGGCGGGAGGCCCAGAGACCCAGTACTTC
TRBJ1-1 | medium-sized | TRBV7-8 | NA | CASSLERGNTEAFF | TGTGCCAGCAGCTTAGAACGGGGAAACACTGAAGCTTTCTTT
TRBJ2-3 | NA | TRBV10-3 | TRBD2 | CAIRPGLAGSTDTQYF | TGTGCCATCAGGCCGGGACTAGCGGGCAGCACAGATACGCAGTATTTT
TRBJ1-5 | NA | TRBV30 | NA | CAWSVRGGYNQPQHF | TGTGCCTGGAGTGTCCGGGGTGGGTACAATCAGCCCCAGCATTTT
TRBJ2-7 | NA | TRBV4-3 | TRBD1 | CASRPGTERYEQYF | TGCGCCAGCAGGCCCGGGACAGAGCGCTACGAGCAGTACTTC
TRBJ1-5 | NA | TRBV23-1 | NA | CASSDYYSNQPQHF | TGCGCCAGCAGTGACTATTATAGCAATCAGCCCCAGCATTTT
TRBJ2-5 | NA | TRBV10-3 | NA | CAISESPGVRETQYF | TGTGCCATCAGTGAGTCTCCAGGGGTTCGAGAGACCCAGTACTTC
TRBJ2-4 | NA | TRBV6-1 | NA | CASSEQGHSAKNIQYF | TGTGCCAGCAGTGAACAGGGACACTCAGCCAAAAACATTCAGTACTTC
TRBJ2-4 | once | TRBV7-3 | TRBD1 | CASSFQGENIQYF | TGTGCCAGCAGCTTTCAGGGGGAAAACATTCAGTACTTC
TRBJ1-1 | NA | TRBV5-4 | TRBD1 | CASSPSRTGGTEAFF | TGTGCCAGCAGCCCGTCCAGGACAGGGGGCACTGAAGCTTTCTTT
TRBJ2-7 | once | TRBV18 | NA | CASSPGQGGAEQYF | TGTGCCAGCTCACCTGGGCAGGGGGGTGCCGAGCAGTACTTC
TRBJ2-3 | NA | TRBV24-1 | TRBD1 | CATQLGQGGIDTQYF | TGTGCCACCCAGCTGGGACAGGGGGGGATAGATACGCAGTATTTT
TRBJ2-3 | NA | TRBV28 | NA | CASSFGGLALNTQYF | TGTGCCAGCAGTTTCGGAGGGCTAGCTCTAAATACGCAGTATTTT
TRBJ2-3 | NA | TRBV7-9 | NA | CASSPSGFSTDTQYF | TGTGCCAGCAGCCCGAGCGGGTTTAGCACAGATACGCAGTATTTT
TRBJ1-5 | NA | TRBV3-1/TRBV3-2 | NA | CASSQDGQGNQPQHF | TGTGCCAGCAGCCAAGATGGGCAGGGGAATCAGCCCCAGCATTTT
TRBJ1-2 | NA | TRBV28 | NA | CASRPAAQGPVSGYTF | TGTGCCAGCAGACCTGCGGCGCAGGGCCCGGTTTCAGGCTACACCTTC
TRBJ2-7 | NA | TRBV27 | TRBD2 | CASSYALASEQYF | TGTGCCAGCAGTTACGCACTAGCGAGTGAGCAGTACTTC
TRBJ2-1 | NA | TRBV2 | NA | CASSDLNEQFF | TGTGCCAGCAGTGATCTGAATGAGCAGTTCTTC
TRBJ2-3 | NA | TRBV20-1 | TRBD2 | CSASSLSGNTDTQYF | TGCAGTGCTAGTTCCCTTAGCGGGAACACAGATACGCAGTATTTT
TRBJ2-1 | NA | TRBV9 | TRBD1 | CASSPRDRTYNEQFF | TGTGCCAGCAGCCCAAGGGACAGGACATACAATGAGCAGTTCTTC